Sequencing of this T cell receptor (beta chain) was carried out in a study of T cell repertoires in cytomegalovirus infection. Study-level information: A matching HLA type, together with CMV infection, was signaled by public TCR beta signatures.

Remarks on this clonotype: Its antigen is undetermined.

TCRdb ran MiXCR on the reads and lists one entry per CDR3 protein. The repertoire includes under 350,000 distinct CDR3 sequences, approximately 9.5% of them detected once, and roughly 4% sits in the top ten. There are 11 residues in the CDR3. The germline gives CDR1 ENHRY, CDR2 SYGVKD. Trimming took off 2 bases at V and 7 bases at J, with 5 bases between the two ends. Findings of the study overall: The ex vivo response was dominated by HLA-C-restricted CMV-specific TCR beta clonotypes. There were carriers of CMV plus the relevant HLA, and cumulative public TCR beta family frequency identified them.

What was sequenced was PBMCs. The J gene is TRBJ1-2, the V gene TRBV10-3; D is perhaps TRBD1 (5 bases). The receptor's source is a human donor in good health (CMV status not recorded). Some clones in this sample may be carry-over from other donors' samples. CDR3 coding DNA: TGTGCCATCAGTGAGAGGGGTGGCTACACCTTC. This sequence encodes CAISERGGYTF.